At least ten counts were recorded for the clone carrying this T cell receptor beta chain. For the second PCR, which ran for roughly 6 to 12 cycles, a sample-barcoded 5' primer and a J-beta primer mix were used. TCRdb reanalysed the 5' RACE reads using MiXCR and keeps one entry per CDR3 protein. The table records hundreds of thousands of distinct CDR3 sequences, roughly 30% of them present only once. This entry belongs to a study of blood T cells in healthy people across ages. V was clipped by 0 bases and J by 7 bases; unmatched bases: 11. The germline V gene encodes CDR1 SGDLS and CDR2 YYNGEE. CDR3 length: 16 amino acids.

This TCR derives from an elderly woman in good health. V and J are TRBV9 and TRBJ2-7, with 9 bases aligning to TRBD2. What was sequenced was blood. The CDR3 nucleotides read TGTGCCAGCAGCGTAGCGAGCGGGGGGCCCCGTCGTGAGCAGTACTTC. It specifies CASSVASGGPRREQYF.